This T cell receptor beta chain originates from a study of cytomegalovirus exposure and HLA in healthy donors. Primers for the PCR totalled 60 Vbeta and 13 Jbeta. Measured with immunoSEQ multiplex PCR; TCRdb has only the in-frame clones, and not every one. The table lists approximately 40,000 clones, around three fifths of them singletons, with 18% in the top ten. The germline gives CDR1 SGHVS, CDR2 FQNEAQ. The CDR3 sequence is 14 residues long. Trimming shortened V by 5 bases and J by 8 bases, and 15 bases separated the two germline ends. V and J are TRBV7-8 and TRBJ2-2; D is possibly TRBD2 (6 bases). This sequence originates from a man in his forties or fifties in good health and CMV-seropositive. Sequencing was carried out using PBMCs. The CDR3 coding sequence is TGTGCCAGCAGCGCCAGAGGCGGGAAGGGGGAGCTGTTTTTT. It specifies CASSARGGKGELFF.